This section outlines one TCR beta chain sequence together with its context. Its binding antigen is unknown. One base away there is no much larger clone; base qualities are not given. This CDR3 is also generated by other DNA sequences in the sample. V loses 6 bases of germline sequence and J loses 4 bases, and the interval between the two ends is 7 bases. Measured from the cysteine to the phenylalanine, the CDR3 is 11 residues long. The retained sequence is limited to the CDR3, 33 bases, with the frame set at the first base. CDR1 is given as DFQATT and CDR2 as SNEGSKA, both from the germline V gene (reference sequence). Receptors were amplified or captured by the immunoSEQ multiplex PCR assay. The multiplex PCR relied on a mix of 60 forward primers for TCR Vbeta segments and 13 reverse primers for TCR Jbeta segments. Amplification of the CDR3 region of rearranged TCR beta genes was performed with a multiplex PCR assay on genomic DNA. The Illumina HiSeq System was used to sequence the amplified TCR beta libraries as 87-base-pair reads. In the paper's pipeline: A later analysis counted tens of millions of unique TCR beta chains across the approximately 700 repertoires, and some 11 million of these chains were shared by at least two donors. Raw reads were error-corrected and collapsed into unique sequences by a nearest-neighbor algorithm in which closely related sequences were merged to remove PCR and sequencing errors. CDR3 sequences were aligned to IMGT reference sequences to assign V, D and J gene segments. For a sequence to be retained, a match of at least six nucleotides was required to both a V gene segment and a J gene segment. Rearrangements were called productive when the CDR3 lacked stop codons and stayed in frame with V and J; all others were non-productive. CDR3 was defined according to IMGT convention as the region running from the second conserved V-encoded cysteine to the conserved J-encoded phenylalanine. The earlier analysis of fewer than 700 of the donors excluded sequences that lacked an unambiguous match to a single V gene segment. An earlier analysis of roughly 590 of the donors called V segments functional above 56.7% productive rearrangements and segregating when the between-donor standard deviation exceeded 5%. A statistical classification framework was built to diagnose cytomegalovirus status from the catalog of TCR beta chain sequences. V and J gene assignment, in a later analysis, came from comparing TCR nucleotide sequences with IMGT/GENE-DB human TR gene sequences. The TCRdist pipeline was used in a later analysis to assign CDR3 sequences and most-parsimonious VDJ recombination scenarios. In a later analysis, each TCR beta chain was defined by its CDR3 amino acid sequence together with its V-gene family, and reads lacking a unique V-gene family were excluded. To address suspected cross-contamination and a sequencing artifact, a later analysis removed under 600 highly shared, low-generation-probability nucleotide sequences. In a later analysis, a clonal expansion index was calculated for each public chain from normalized within-repertoire ranks of inferred template counts. Generation probabilities in a later analysis came from a VDJ recombination model fitted to out-of-frame rearrangements, and those results were checked against IGoR. A later analysis scored TCR-TCR, TCR-HLA and TCR-CMV co-occurrence with hypergeometric tests, applying a repertoire-size bias correction to TCR pairs. To estimate false discovery rates, a later analysis permuted the HLA or CMV assignments 20 times. A later analysis grouped co-occurring TCRs with DBSCAN, adding TCRdist sequence similarity when clustering within HLA-allele-positive subsets. Repertoires with fewer than 30,000 or more than 120,000 public chains were left out of co-occurrence clustering, as were five repertoires with anomalous nucleotide sharing. As stored in TCRdb, this immuneACCESS dataset retains in-frame rearrangements with V and J assigned. A fraction of the clones does not appear; measured against another copy, unresolved V genes explain less than half of the discrepancy, and the remainder lacks a known reason. D and trimming come from the DNA, and the V and J calls and clone size come from that table. The sample has approximately 150,000 clones on record, more than 60% of them singletons. The ten largest clones add up to more than 9% of the sample.

The data stem from a study of cytomegalovirus exposure and HLA in healthy donors (dated by TCRdb to about 2017). A note on the overall study: An earlier analysis of some 600 of the donors reported around 280 Gb of sequence data and 100 million to 120 million unique TCR beta sequences obtained from about 170 million T cells. Across around 400 genotyped donors of the cohort, an average of approximately 200,000 unique TCR beta nucleotide sequences per donor were sequenced, and roughly a sixth of those sequences were non-productive. All discovery cohort repertoires had been generated using a single sequencing platform. An early release covering about 600 HLA-typed donors comprised roughly 300 gigabases of sequencing data and around 85 million unique TCR sequences. An earlier analysis of some 500 of the donors applied high-throughput TCR beta sequencing to assess whether each TCR beta V gene segment acted as functional or pseudogenic. To study patterns of TCR occurrence, a later analysis re-analyzed previously published TCR beta repertoires from 550 to 800 donors and added high-resolution HLA genotyping. Of the approximately 400 genotyped donors, approximately 80% were placed in the genetic ancestry cluster associated with self-reported Caucasian donors. The number of donors typed differed by locus, with roughly 620-630 for A, B, C, DRB1 and DQB1, roughly 520 for DQA1, under 610 for DPA1, and around 460 for DPB1. Four or five DR-DQ haplotypes were treated as single units for association and clustering because of strong linkage in the cohort. High-throughput TCR immunosequencing, statistical association of individual TCRs with disease status, and machine learning were combined to predict cytomegalovirus infection status. Along with the approximately 620-subject first cohort, a separate validation cohort of over a hundred different subjects was used. Donor age, sex, ethnicity and CMV serostatus were compiled together with the repertoire data. Rather than using new phenotypic data, the later analysis identified candidate immune exposures from TCR beta sequences and from how often those sequences occurred across donors. HLA typing included class I and class II loci at four-digit resolution. The study used immunosequencing to profile the T cell repertoires of 670 or so subjects and linked those repertoires to cytomegalovirus serostatus. A later genetic analysis took genome-wide SNP genotypes for about 65% of the roughly 670 donors and used that subset as a discovery cohort. The study aimed to test whether signatures of past pathogen exposure could be identified by cataloging public T cell receptors.

On the study overall, not on this receptor specifically: A cluster of highly shared sequence variants was judged likely to be a technical artifact of the sequencing pipeline. Only TCR beta chains were sequenced in this cohort, and the absence of alpha or paired-chain data limited detectable features. Sequencing depth was assumed to be roughly uniform across donors in the presence/absence analyses, though that assumption may not hold. In both the original and validation cohorts, the classifier was reported to diagnose cytomegalovirus status with high specificity and sensitivity. In an earlier analysis of fewer than 700 of the donors, most TCR beta V segments appeared in productive rearrangements about 87% or about 30% of the time, broadly matching IMGT annotations. According to a later analysis, parvovirus B19, influenza, CMV and Epstein-Barr virus appeared linked to several top co-occurrence clusters. A later analysis found that HLA-associated TCR beta chains were more clonally expanded and had lower generation probabilities than equally common non-associated chains. According to the authors, the approach could potentially be generalized to other disease states and immunological phenotypes. Because counts were too low, roughly 18 rarely observed V segments, including chromosome 9 orphons, were left out of the earlier analysis of several hundred of the donors. HLA typing was unavailable for some donors at each locus, so association tests used only the typed subset. The 87-base-pair reads could not distinguish some IMGT-functional V segments, including TRBV6-2 and TRBV6-3, so those segments were excluded. In a later analysis, TCR association rates were found to vary across HLA loci, with the most associated TCRs seen for DRB1 alleles and the fewest for HLA-C alleles. In a later analysis, most CMV-associated TCR beta chains were found to appear HLA-restricted, with HLA associations seemingly driven largely by CMV exposure. A later genetic analysis reported fewer N-insertions in productive TCRs among donors in an Asian-associated ancestry cluster than the roughly 620-donor mean. Specific HLA alleles were associated with 15,000 to 20,000 TCR beta sequences at a false discovery rate of 0.05 in a later analysis. A total of fewer than 200 TCR beta chains were listed by the study as associated with cytomegalovirus. Linkage disequilibrium might explain the correlated functional status among segregating V segments, but an unknown experimental factor could not be ruled out. Across donors, most TCR sequences were observed very rarely, whereas some public TCRs were present in many individuals. A further reported finding was that TCR beta sequences accurately predicted the HLA-A and HLA-B alleles for most subjects in the first cohort. A later genetic analysis associated a missense DCLRE1C variant with V-gene and J-gene trimming of TCR beta chains, and an independent cohort replicated the association. In vitro tests confirmed that a few of the cytomegalovirus-associated TCR beta chains recognize cytomegalovirus antigens. When HLA alleles, especially DR and DQ, strongly co-occurred, attributing TCR associations to individual alleles was difficult. For the cohort, immune exposure information was limited to CMV serostatus.

The cohort was made up of hundreds of healthy bone marrow donors. At the time of sampling, every cohort member was nominally healthy, though immune exposures that went unrecorded were likely present. The donor tested CMV seropositive, placing the donor among the 250 to 300 seropositive members of the cohort. A peripheral blood sample was provided by each donor, and peripheral blood mononuclear cells were used for TCR beta sequencing. The Qiagen DNeasy Blood Extraction Kit was used to extract genomic DNA from the blood cell samples. Recombination connected TRBV20-1 to TRBJ2-1; the D segment could be TRBD1, given 5 matching bases. Source material: PBMCs. This clonotype originated in a man aged 30 to 45 in good health and CMV-seropositive. CDR3 loop: CSANRYNEQFF. The DNA sequence is TGCAGTGCCAACAGGTACAATGAGCAGTTCTTC.